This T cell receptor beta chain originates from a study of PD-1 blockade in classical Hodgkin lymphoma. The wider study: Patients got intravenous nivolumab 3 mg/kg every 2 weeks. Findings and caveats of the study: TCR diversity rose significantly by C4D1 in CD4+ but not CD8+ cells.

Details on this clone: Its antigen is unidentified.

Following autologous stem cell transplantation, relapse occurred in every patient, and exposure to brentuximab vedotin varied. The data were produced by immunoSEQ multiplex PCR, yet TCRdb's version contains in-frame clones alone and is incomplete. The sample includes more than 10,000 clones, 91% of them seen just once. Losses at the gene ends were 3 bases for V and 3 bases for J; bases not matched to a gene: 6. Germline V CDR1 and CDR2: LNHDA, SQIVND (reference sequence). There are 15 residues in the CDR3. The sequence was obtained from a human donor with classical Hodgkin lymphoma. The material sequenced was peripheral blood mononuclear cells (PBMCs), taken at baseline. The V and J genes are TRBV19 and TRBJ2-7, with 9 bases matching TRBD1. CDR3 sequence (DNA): TGTGCCAGTAGTATGGGGCCGGGACAGGGCTACGAGCAGTACTTC. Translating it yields CASSMGPGQGYEQYF.